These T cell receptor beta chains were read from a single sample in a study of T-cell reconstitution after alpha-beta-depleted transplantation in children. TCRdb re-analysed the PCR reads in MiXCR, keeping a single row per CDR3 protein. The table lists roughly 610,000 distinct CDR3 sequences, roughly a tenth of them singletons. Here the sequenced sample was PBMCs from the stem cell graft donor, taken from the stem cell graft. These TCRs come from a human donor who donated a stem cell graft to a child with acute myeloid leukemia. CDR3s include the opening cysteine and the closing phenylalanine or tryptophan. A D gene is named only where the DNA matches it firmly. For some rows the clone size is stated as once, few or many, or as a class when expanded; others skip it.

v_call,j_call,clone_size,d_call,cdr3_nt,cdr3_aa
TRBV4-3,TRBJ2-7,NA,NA,TGCGCCAGCAGCCAAAATCTAATTTCATACTACGAGCAGTACTTC,CASSQNLISYYEQYF
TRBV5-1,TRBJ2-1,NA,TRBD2,TGCGCCAGCAGCTCGGGTGGACTAGGGTACAATGAGCAGTTCTTC,CASSSGGLGYNEQFF
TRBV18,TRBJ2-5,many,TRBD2,TGTGCCAGCTCACCACAAACCGGGACTAGCTCAGAGACCCAGTACTTC,CASSPQTGTSSETQYF
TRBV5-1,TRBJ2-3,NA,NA,TGCGCCAGCAGCTTGGTTAGCGCGGGATGGGATACGCAGTATTTT,CASSLVSAGWDTQYF
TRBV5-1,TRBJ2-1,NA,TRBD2,TGCGCCAGCAGCTCCGGACTAGATCACAATGAGCAGTTCTTC,CASSSGLDHNEQFF
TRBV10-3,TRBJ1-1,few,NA,TGTGCCATCAGTGGACAGACCACTGAAGCTTTCTTT,CAISGQTTEAFF
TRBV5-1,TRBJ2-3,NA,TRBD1,TGCGCCAGCAGCCTACAGGACAGGGAAGCAGATACGCAGTATTTT,CASSLQDREADTQYF
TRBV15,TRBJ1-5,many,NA,TGTGCCACCAGCAGACCGATGGGAGGGGGAAGCAATCAGCCCCAGCATTTT,CATSRPMGGGSNQPQHF
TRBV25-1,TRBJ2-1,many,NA,TGTGCCAGCATTAACCTCGCCGGGGACAATGAGCAGTTCTTC,CASINLAGDNEQFF
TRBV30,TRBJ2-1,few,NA,TGTGCCTGGAGGGGTAACGGAGGTGAGCAGTTCTTC,CAWRGNGGEQFF
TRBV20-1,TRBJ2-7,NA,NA,TGCAGTGCTAGTGTGTACACTTCCTACGAGCAGTACTTC,CSASVYTSYEQYF
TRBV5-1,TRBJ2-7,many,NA,TGTGCCAGCAGCTTAACGGGCGAGCAGTACTTC,CASSLTGEQYF
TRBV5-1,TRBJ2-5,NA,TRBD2,TGCGCCAGCAGCTTGACTGCGGGAGCTGAGACCCAGTACTTC,CASSLTAGAETQYF
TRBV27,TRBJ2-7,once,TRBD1,TGTGCCAGCGGACGACAGGGGCTCGACGAGCAGTACTTC,CASGRQGLDEQYF
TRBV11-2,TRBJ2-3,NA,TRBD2,TGTGCCAGCAGCCCCCCGGGCGGGAGGTCGACAGATACGCAGTATTTT,CASSPPGGRSTDTQYF
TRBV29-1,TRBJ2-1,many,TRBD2,TGCAGCGTTGACCCAGCGGGAGGCCGCTACAATGAGCAGTTCTTC,CSVDPAGGRYNEQFF
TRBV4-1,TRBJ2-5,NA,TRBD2,TGCGCCAGCAGTCACCGACTAGCGGAAGAGACCCAGTACTTC,CASSHRLAEETQYF
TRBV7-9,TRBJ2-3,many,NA,TGTGCCATCCCCTCGCGCGACTACGGGAGTCGCACAGATACGCAGTATTTT,CAIPSRDYGSRTDTQYF
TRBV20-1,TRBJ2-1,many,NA,TGCAGTGCTCGACCTAGTGATGCCGAGTTCTTC,CSARPSDAEFF
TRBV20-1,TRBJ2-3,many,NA,TGCAGTGCTAGCCCCTCGGAGCGGGCTAGCACAGATACGCAGTATTTT,CSASPSERASTDTQYF
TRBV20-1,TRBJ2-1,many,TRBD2,TGCAGTGCCAGAACGGGGGGGGACTACAATGAGCAGTTCTTC,CSARTGGDYNEQFF
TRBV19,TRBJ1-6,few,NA,TGTGCCAGTACCTCATATCGACTGACACTGTCACCCCTCCACTTT,CASTSYRLTLSPLHF
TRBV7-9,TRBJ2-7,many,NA,TGTGCCAGCAGCTACTTGGGGAGCGAGCAGTACTTC,CASSYLGSEQYF
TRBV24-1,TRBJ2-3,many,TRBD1,TGTGCCACCAGTGATTCAGGGATACAGGGGGGCGCGACGTACACAGATACGCAGTATTTT,CATSDSGIQGGATYTDTQYF
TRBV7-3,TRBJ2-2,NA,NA,TGTGCCAGCAGCTTTGGGGGGGCCCGCACCGGGGAGCTGTTTTTT,CASSFGGARTGELFF
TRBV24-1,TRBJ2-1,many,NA,TGTGCCACCAGTGATTTGCCTAACACCAATGAGCAGTTCTTC,CATSDLPNTNEQFF
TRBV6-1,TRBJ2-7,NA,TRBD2,TGTGCCAGCCAAAGGGATATGGCGGGAGGACCCCACGAGCAGTACTTC,CASQRDMAGGPHEQYF
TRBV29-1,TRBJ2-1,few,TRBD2,TGCAGCGTTGTGGCTAGCGGGAGGGCCCATGAGCAGTTCTTC,CSVVASGRAHEQFF
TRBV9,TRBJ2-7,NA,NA,TGTGCCAGCAGCGTAGATTCGAGGACTTGGCTTGGGCAGTACTTC,CASSVDSRTWLGQYF
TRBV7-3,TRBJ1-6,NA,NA,TGTGCCAGCAGCTCGAGGGCCAATTCACCCCTCCACTTT,CASSSRANSPLHF
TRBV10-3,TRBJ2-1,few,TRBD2,TGTGCCATCAGTCGGTTCTCTAGCGGGAGTAACAATGAGCAGTTCTTC,CAISRFSSGSNNEQFF
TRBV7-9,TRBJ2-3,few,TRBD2,TGTGCCAGCAATCCCAGGGGACTAGCAGGCACAGATACGCAGTATTTT,CASNPRGLAGTDTQYF
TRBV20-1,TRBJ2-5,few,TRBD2,TGCAGTGCTAGAGTGCGGGAGGGCCCAGAGACCCAGTACTTC,CSARVREGPETQYF
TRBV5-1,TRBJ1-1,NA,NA,TGCGCCAGCAGCTCGAACCCTTCAGGGGAGGCGATGAAGGCTTTCTTT,CASSSNPSGEAMKAFF
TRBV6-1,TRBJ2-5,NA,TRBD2,TGTGCCAGCAGTCCAACTGGGACTAGTAGAAAGACCCAGTACTTC,CASSPTGTSRKTQYF
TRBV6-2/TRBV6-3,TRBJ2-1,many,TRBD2,TGTGCCAGCAGTTACGATGGGACTAGCGTAGTGAATGAGCAGTTCTTC,CASSYDGTSVVNEQFF
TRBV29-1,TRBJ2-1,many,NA,TGCAGCGTCCAGGGCCTATACAATGAGCAGTTCTTC,CSVQGLYNEQFF
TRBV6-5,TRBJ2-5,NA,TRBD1,TGTGCCAGCAGCGGGACAGGGTTGGGAGAGACCCAGTACTTC,CASSGTGLGETQYF
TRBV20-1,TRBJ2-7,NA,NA,TGCAGTCTAGTGGGCCCCTACGAGCAGTACTTC,CSLVGPYEQYF
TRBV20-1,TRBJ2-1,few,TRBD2,TGCAGTGTTAGAACTAGCGGGAGAGGTGGTGAGCAGTTCTTC,CSVRTSGRGGEQFF
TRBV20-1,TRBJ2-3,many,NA,TGCAGTGCTAGGGATAGCGTCACGGCAGATACGCAGTATTTT,CSARDSVTADTQYF
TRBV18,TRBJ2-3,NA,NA,TGTGCCAGCTCACCACCTTCCTTGACAGATACGCAGTATTTT,CASSPPSLTDTQYF
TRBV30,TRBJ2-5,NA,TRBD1,TGTGCCTGGGAGCCCGGGACAGCCACAACAACGACCCAGTACTTC,CAWEPGTATTTTQYF
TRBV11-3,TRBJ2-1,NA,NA,TGTGCCAGCAGCTCCGGTGAGAAGAGCTCCTACAATGAGCAGTTCTTC,CASSSGEKSSYNEQFF
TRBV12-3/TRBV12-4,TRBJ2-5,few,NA,TGTGCCAGCAGTTTTGGCAGTTCCCAAGAGACCCAGTACTTC,CASSFGSSQETQYF
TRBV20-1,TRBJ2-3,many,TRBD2,TGCAGTGCTAGGACTAGCGGGAGGGAGGCAGATACGCAGTATTTT,CSARTSGREADTQYF
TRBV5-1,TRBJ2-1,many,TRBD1,TGCGCCAGCAGCCATGCCGGGACAGGGGCCTCAGGGGAGCAGTTCTTC,CASSHAGTGASGEQFF
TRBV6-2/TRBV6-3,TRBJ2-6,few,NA,TGTGCCAGCAGTTACGGCTCGTCGGGAGGGGCCAACGTCCTGACTTTC,CASSYGSSGGANVLTF
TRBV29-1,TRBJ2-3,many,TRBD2,TGCAGCACGTTACTAGCGATTGGCACAGATACGCAGTATTTT,CSTLLAIGTDTQYF
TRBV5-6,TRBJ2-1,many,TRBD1,TGTGCCAGCAGCTTACGGACAGGGACCTACAATGAGCAGTTCTTC,CASSLRTGTYNEQFF
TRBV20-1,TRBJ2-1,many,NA,TGCAGTGCTAGATTATTTGGCAGGGTCCATGAGCAGTTCTTC,CSARLFGRVHEQFF
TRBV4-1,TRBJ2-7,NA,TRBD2,TGCGCCAGCAGTCAGGGACCAGCGGGAGGGCTCTACGAGCAGTACTTC,CASSQGPAGGLYEQYF
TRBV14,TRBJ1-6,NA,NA,TGTGCCAGCAGCCAAGATATATTCGGGCATTCACCCCTCCACTTT,CASSQDIFGHSPLHF
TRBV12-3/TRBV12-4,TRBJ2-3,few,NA,TGTGCCAGCAGACGCCAGGGGCTCACAGATACGCAGTATTTT,CASRRQGLTDTQYF
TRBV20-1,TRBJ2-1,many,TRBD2,TGCAGTGCCAGTGGGACTAGCGGAAATGAGCAGTTCTTC,CSASGTSGNEQFF